This T cell receptor beta chain derives from a study of breast tumors, draining lymph nodes, adjacent tissues. Breast cancer patients provided tissue from their axillary draining lymph nodes. One entry per CDR3 protein results from TCRdb running MiXCR on the multiplex PCR reads. The sample yields about 230,000 distinct CDR3 sequences, about 32% seen once. This clonotype showed up many times. Its specificity is not known. The V and J ends lost 2 bases and 2 bases respectively, with 4 bases between them. Germline lookup yields CDR1 MDHEN and CDR2 SYDVKM. The length of the CDR3 is 12 residues. Findings and caveats of the study: Data fit most tumor T cells coming from lymph node, expanding in tumor. Data only fit, rather than demonstrated, lymph node origin of most tumor T cells. Compared with basal-like, luminal-like tumors shared significantly more repertoire with nontumor tissue. Tumors had less TCR diversity than lymph nodes, more than nontumor tissue.

The specimen sequenced was axillary lymph node tissue. The chain uses TRBV28 and TRBJ2-7; D gene uncertain. The TCR was taken from a female donor with breast cancer. Some clones in this sample may be carry-over from other donors' samples. The CDR3 coding sequence is TGTGCCAGCAGTTTACAGGCCTACGAGCAGTACTTC. Protein: CASSLQAYEQYF. Based on the CDR3 plus reference TRBV28 and TRBJ2-7, the full variable domain is DVKVTQSSRYLVKRTGEKVFLECVQDMDHENMFWYRQDPGLGLRLIYFSYDVKMKEKGDIPEGYSVSREKKERFSLILESASTNQTSMYLCASSLQAYEQYFGPGTRLTVT.